The clone carrying this T cell receptor (beta chain) was seen ten or more times. The sample is drawn from a study of T cells after yellow fever vaccination. CDR1 is SGHTA and CDR2 is FQGNSA in the germline V gene. The CDR3 length is 15 residues. V shed 2 bases and J 5 bases; nucleotides not matched to a gene: 7. The authors made TCR cDNA by 5'RACE template switching, adding a universal primer site and UMIs. TCRdb called the 5' RACE reads again in MiXCR, with one record for every CDR3 protein. The table lists some 340,000 distinct CDR3 sequences, approximately 4% of them singletons, with just under 25% in the top ten.

The clonotype was recovered from a man aged 18-30 years who received the YFV17D yellow fever vaccine. The J gene is TRBJ2-5, the V gene TRBV7-2; TRBD2 matches 8 bases. Sample: PBMCs, taken 5 days after the yellow fever booster vaccination. The CDR3 loop is CASSLLAGKEETQYF. The DNA of the CDR3 is TGTGCCAGCAGCTTATTAGCGGGGAAGGAGGAGACCCAGTACTTC.